One and the same sample provided the 28 T cell receptor beta chains below, sequenced in a study of memory B cells and T cells in multiple sclerosis. Separate sequencing covered autoproliferating (CFSE-dim) and non-proliferating (CFSE-high) T cells from stimulus-free culture. Pooled replicate wells came from approximately 5x10^7 CFSE-labeled PBMCs cultured about seven days without stimulus. Their antigens remain unidentified. Sequencing used immunoSEQ multiplex PCR; TCRdb keeps in-frame clones, though not all of them. The sample consists of 30,000 or so clones, about 83% of them appearing once. The specimen was PBMCs from blood kept in culture. The receptors shown here come from a human donor with multiple sclerosis.

This clone was seen only once. The chain recombines TRBV15 with TRBJ2-2; 7 nucleotides align to TRBD1. Trimming cost V 2 bases and J 4 bases; bases outside gene matches: 7. CDR1 and CDR2 (germline): LNHNV, YYDKDF (reference sequence). This CDR3 contains 16 residues. The CDR3 is CATSRKTGIGTGELFF. DNA for the CDR3: TGTGCCACCAGCAGAAAGACAGGGATCGGCACCGGGGAGCTGTTTTTT.

The V gene is TRBV18, the J gene TRBJ2-1, with TRBD2 identical over 10 bases. The CDR3 length is 16 residues. With 4 bases clipped from V and 8 bases from J, the junction kept 11 bases outside the gene matches. The germline CDR1 and CDR2 sequences are KGHSH and LQKENI. CDR3 residues: CASSRTSGNPWDEQFF. In DNA form, the CDR3 reads TGTGCCAGCTCACGGACTAGCGGAAACCCTTGGGATGAGCAGTTCTTC.

The CDR3 DNA is TGTGCCAGCAGCTTACTTTACAATGAGCAGTTCTTC. It encodes CASSLLYNEQFF. The chain joins TRBV7-9 to TRBJ2-1; no clear D. The CDR3 is made up of 12 amino acids. The germline V gene encodes CDR1 SEHNR and CDR2 FQNEAQ (reference sequence). The ends were cut back, 2 bases at V and 4 bases at J, with 3 bases in the middle.

This chain links TRBV5-4 with TRBJ2-5, with D unresolved. Between the trimmed V and J ends, which lost 0 bases and 2 bases, there was a span of 11 bases. The CDR3 sequence is 15 residues long. Germline CDR1 reads SGHNT; CDR2 reads YYREEE (reference sequence). The CDR3 DNA is TGTGCCAGCAGCTTGGGACGAGCGAGACAAGAGACCCAGTACTTC. This gives the protein CASSLGRARQETQYF.

The rearrangement joins TRBV27 to TRBJ2-1, with D maybe TRBD2 (6 bases). The ends were cut back, 3 bases at V and 8 bases at J, with 14 bases in the middle. In germline, CDR1 is MNHEY, CDR2 SMNVEV (reference sequence). This CDR3 is 14 amino acids long. The CDR3 DNA follows: TGTGCCAGCAGTTTGGCGGGGCCGGTACATGAGCAGTTCTTC. This codes for CASSLAGPVHEQFF.

The chain recombines TRBV5-1 with TRBJ1-1; no definite D call. V was clipped by 0 bases and J by 1 base, with 7 bases between them. Germline CDR1 SGHRS, CDR2 YFSETQ. This CDR3 has 14 residues. The CDR3 spells CASSLEAANTEAFF. The DNA of the CDR3 is TGCGCCAGCAGCTTGGAGGCGGCGAACACTGAAGCTTTCTTT.

About this clone: The same CDR3 is also encoded by other DNA sequences in this sample. The genes are TRBV5-1 and TRBJ1-1; unclear D gene. Trimming cost V 0 bases and J 0 bases, with 6 bases left between them. Looked up from germline, CDR1 is SGHRS and CDR2 is YFSETQ. The CDR3 totals 14 residues. The CDR3 DNA follows: TGCGCCAGCAGCTTGGCTGGGATGAACACTGAAGCTTTCTTT. This codes for CASSLAGMNTEAFF.

CDR3 DNA sequence: TGTGCCAGCAGTGAGCCTCCCCCGGGACTAGCAGGAGAGACCCAGTACTTC. It encodes CASSEPPPGLAGETQYF. The chain joins TRBV25-1 to TRBJ2-5, with TRBD2 identical over 9 bases. Germline lookup yields CDR1 MGHDK and CDR2 SYGVNS. The CDR3 length is 17 residues. V lost 3 bases and J lost 4; bases outside the gene matches: 12.

This clone has a single count. V is TRBV4-2 and J is TRBJ2-3; 8 nucleotides agree with TRBD1. From germline, CDR1 is LGHNA and CDR2 YNFKEQ. V shed 0 bases and J 4 bases; nucleotides not matched to a gene: 6. The CDR3 sequence is 16 residues long. CDR3 loop: CASSQEGNRGADTQYF. The CDR3 region has the DNA TGTGCCAGCAGCCAAGAAGGGAACAGGGGGGCAGATACGCAGTATTTT.

The chain is built from TRBV7-9 and TRBJ2-1, with TRBD2 matching over 10 bases. This CDR3 is built from 16 residues. The germline CDR1 and CDR2 sequences are SEHNR and FQNEAQ (reference sequence). The V gene end was trimmed by 11 bases and the J gene end by 5 bases; junction bases not matched to a gene: 15. DNA of the CDR3: TGTGCCGGGACGGTAGCGGGAGGACGAGGGGACAATGAGCAGTTCTTC. Its translation: CAGTVAGGRGDNEQFF.

This clone has a single count. This chain joins TRBV5-1 and TRBJ2-7; 7 bases are a match to TRBD2. From germline, CDR1 is SGHRS and CDR2 YFSETQ. V was pared by 4 bases and J by 5 bases, with 9 bases of the junction left unmatched. This CDR3 region has 14 residues. CDR3 DNA: TGCGCCAGCAGCCCTCGGGCTAGCGGAGACGAGCAGTACTTC. It specifies CASSPRASGDEQYF.

The chain recombines TRBV28 with TRBJ1-5, with TRBD1 identical over 7 bases. V lost 2 bases and J lost 9; bases outside the gene matches: 7. Germline V CDR1 and CDR2: MDHEN, SYDVKM. The CDR3 contains 14 residues. CDR3 protein: CASSLRQGDLPQHF. In DNA, the CDR3 is TGTGCCAGCAGTTTACGACAGGGAGATTTGCCCCAGCATTTT.

This chain joins TRBV4-2 and TRBJ2-3; 8 bases line up with TRBD2. This CDR3 is built from 18 residues. Germline CDR1 reads LGHNA; CDR2 reads YNFKEQ. With V trimmed by 2 bases and J by 6 bases, 16 bases remained unmatched. CDR3 amino acids: CASSQWDRDGGASDTQYF. DNA for the CDR3: TGTGCCAGCAGCCAATGGGATAGGGACGGGGGGGCCTCGGATACGCAGTATTTT.

J is TRBJ2-3 and V is TRBV4-1, with a possible D match to TRBD1 (7 bases). Germline V gene lookup returns CDR1 MGHRA and CDR2 YSYEKL. CDR3 length: 18 residues. V was shortened by 1 base and J by 2 bases, with 19 bases between the two germline ends. The CDR3 DNA is TGCGCCAGCAGCCAAGTCGTCGCAGGGGGAGGACCCACAGATACGCAGTATTTT. It yields the protein CASSQVVAGGGPTDTQYF.

The chain is built from TRBV28 and TRBJ2-1, with 15 positions matching TRBD2. CDR1 and CDR2 (germline): MDHEN, SYDVKM. This CDR3 has 19 amino acids. V lost 5 bases to trimming and J lost 0 bases; unmatched junction nucleotides: 8. In nucleotides, the CDR3 is TGTGCCAGCAGTATTCGGACTAGCGGGAGGGTGAGCTCCTACAATGAGCAGTTCTTC. Protein product: CASSIRTSGRVSSYNEQFF.

The J gene is TRBJ2-3, the V gene TRBV9; 13 bases fit TRBD2. This CDR3 comprises 15 residues. J was trimmed by 2 bases and V by 4 bases; bases with no gene match: 1. CDR1 is SGDLS, CDR2 YYNGEE, per germline. CDR3 bases: TGTGCCAGCAGCACTAGCGGGGGGGACACAGATACGCAGTATTTT. Translated, it gives CASSTSGGDTDTQYF.

The chain has TRBV5-1 and TRBJ1-4; a weak D match, TRBD1 (6 bases). Between the trimmed V and J ends, which lost 0 bases and 0 bases, there was a span of 9 bases. This CDR3 is 16 amino acids long. Per the germline V gene, CDR1 is SGHRS and CDR2 is YFSETQ. As DNA, the CDR3 is TGCGCCAGCAGCTTGGCCGGACAGACAACTAATGAAAAACTGTTTTTT. Protein sequence: CASSLAGQTTNEKLFF.

J is TRBJ2-6 and V is TRBV6-6, with D perhaps matching TRBD1 (6 bases). There are 16 residues in the CDR3. The V end was cut by 4 bases, the J end by 4 bases, with 14 bases between. The germline V gene has CDR1 MNHNY and CDR2 SVGAGI (reference sequence). The CDR3 DNA sequence: TGTGCCAGCAGTTCTGCCAACAGGGTAGGGGCCAACGTCCTGACTTTC. This codes for CASSSANRVGANVLTF.

The chain carries TRBV11-2 and TRBJ1-2, with D unclear. Germline CDR1 SGHAT, CDR2 FQNNGV. Trimming took off 0 bases at V and 4 bases at J, with 3 bases between the two ends. This CDR3 has 12 amino acids. CDR3 in amino acids: CASSLDRYGYTF. CDR3 in DNA: TGTGCCAGCAGCTTAGATCGCTATGGCTACACCTTC.

The CDR3: CASSIDPSRVASGGSDTQYF. CDR3 sequence (DNA): TGTGCCAGTAGTATAGATCCAAGTAGGGTTGCTAGCGGGGGATCGGATACGCAGTATTTT. The V gene is TRBV19, the J gene TRBJ2-3; 10 nucleotides agree with TRBD2. The V segment lost 0 bases and the J segment 6 bases; nucleotides outside the gene matches: 18. The CDR3 runs 20 residues. In germline, CDR1 is LNHDA, CDR2 SQIVND (reference sequence).

This chain links TRBV28 with TRBJ1-2, with D perhaps TRBD1 (5 bases). The CDR3 covers 14 residues. Trimming removed 2 bases from V and 4 bases from J, with 11 bases in between. Germline V CDR1 and CDR2: MDHEN, SYDVKM. The CDR3 nucleotides are TGTGCCAGCAGTTTAAGACAGATGTTCTATGGCTACACCTTC. This encodes CASSLRQMFYGYTF.

The chain carries TRBV15 and TRBJ1-1; unclear D gene. Germline lookup yields CDR1 LNHNV and CDR2 YYDKDF (reference sequence). V was trimmed by 0 bases and J by 9 bases, leaving 11 bases between them. The length of the CDR3 is 13 residues. The CDR3 sequence is CATSRDGQEQAFF. For the CDR3, the DNA is TGTGCCACCAGCAGAGATGGGCAGGAGCAAGCTTTCTTT.

This chain links TRBV30 with TRBJ1-2; possibly TRBD1 for D (5 bases). Germline V gives CDR1 GTSNPN, CDR2 SVGIG (reference sequence). The CDR3 runs to 15 residues. Trimming cost V 4 bases and J 6 bases, with 21 bases left between them. The CDR3 is CAWTVAGTPLDGYTF. The CDR3 DNA follows: TGTGCCTGGACCGTCGCCGGGACGCCCCTCGATGGCTACACCTTC. Full variable domain (missing parts from reference TRBV30 and TRBJ1-2): SQTIHQWPATLVQPVGSPLSLECTVEGTSNPNLYWYRQAAGRGLQLLFYSVGIGQISSEVPQNLSASRPQDRQFILSSKKLLLSDSGFYLCAWTVAGTPLDGYTFGSGTRLTVV.

The V call is TRBV6-6, the J call TRBJ2-7, with 7 positions matching TRBD2. CDR1 MNHNY and CDR2 SVGAGI come from the germline V gene (reference sequence). The junction had 10 bases not matched to a gene; V was cut back by 5 bases and J by 3 bases. The CDR3 has 15 amino acids. DNA of the CDR3: TGTGCCAGCAGTCTAACTCCCAGCGGGGACTACGAGCAGTACTTC. It encodes CASSLTPSGDYEQYF.

In its sample, this clone was seen once. The gene calls are TRBV6-1 and TRBJ2-3; 10 nucleotides line up with TRBD2. With V trimmed by 2 bases and J by 3 bases, 8 bases remained unmatched. Germline V gene sequence: CDR1 MNHNS, CDR2 SASEGT. The CDR3 is 17 amino acids. The CDR3 loop reads CASSEFLLAGETDTQYF. CDR3 sequence (DNA): TGTGCCAGCAGTGAATTTCTGCTAGCGGGGGAAACAGATACGCAGTATTTT.

Here the CDR3 DNA reads TGTGCCAGCGCCGTGAGTTTGGACACTGAAGCTTTCTTT. Translating gives CASAVSLDTEAFF. The J gene is TRBJ1-1, the V gene TRBV6-5; D not resolved. The CDR3 has 13 amino acids. From germline, CDR1 is MNHEY and CDR2 SVGAGI. V lost 8 bases and J lost 3, with 13 bases in between.

This clone was found once. The chain joins TRBV6-5 to TRBJ1-1, with D possibly being TRBD1 (5 bases). V shed 9 bases and J shed 7 bases, with 24 bases lying between them. The CDR3 covers 15 residues. Germline V CDR1 and CDR2: MNHEY, SVGAGI. Here the CDR3 DNA reads TGTGCCAGTAATATACTCCCGGGACCGATTCTTGAAGCTTTCTTT. Amino acids: CASNILPGPILEAFF.

The J gene is TRBJ2-7, the V gene TRBV5-6; 11 bases fit TRBD2. The V gene end was trimmed by 0 bases and the J gene end by 0 bases; junction bases not matched to a gene: 8. CDR1 is SGHDT and CDR2 is YYEEEE in the germline V gene. This CDR3 comprises 18 residues. CDR3 in DNA: TGTGCCAGCAGCTTGGAGAAGGGACTAGCGGCAAGCTCCTACGAGCAGTACTTC. It translates to CASSLEKGLAASSYEQYF.